The 20 T cell receptor beta chains listed next were all sequenced from one sample in a study of shared clonotypes between healthy human individuals. Clones were sequenced by immunoSEQ multiplex PCR, and TCRdb holds only the in-frame ones, with some missing. The data contain millions of clones, 90% to 95% of them singletons. Sequencing input: naive CD4+ T cells sorted from blood. The subset here: CD45RA+ positively selected. The source is a young man in good health.

On this clone itself: The same CDR3 is also encoded by other DNA sequences in this sample. This rearrangement joins TRBV18 to TRBJ1-4; D unclear. The V end lost 3 bases, the J end lost 0 bases, and 5 bases lay between the germline ends. CDR3 length: 14 amino acids. Germline V gene lookup returns CDR1 KGHSH and CDR2 LQKENI. This CDR3 reads CASSPSATNEKLFF. DNA for the CDR3: TGTGCCAGCTCACCCTCGGCAACTAATGAAAAACTGTTTTTT.

The chain carries TRBV14 and TRBJ1-2; 9 bases are shared with TRBD1. The ends lost 0 bases at V and 8 bases at J; junction bases unmatched: 10. This CDR3 is built from 16 residues. Germline CDR1 is SGHDN and CDR2 is FVKESK. The CDR3 is CASSQDPGQGIRGYTF. In DNA form, the CDR3 reads TGTGCCAGCAGCCAAGACCCGGGACAGGGAATTAGGGGCTACACCTTC.

About this clone itself: This sample includes further DNA sequences coding for the same CDR3. The chain links TRBV18 to TRBJ2-1, with 11 bases aligning to TRBD2. Trimming at V came to 3 bases and at J to 4 bases, leaving 5 bases not matched to a gene. Germline values: CDR1 KGHSH, CDR2 LQKENI. CDR3 length: 16 residues. In DNA, the CDR3 is TGTGCCAGCTCACCCAGAACTAGCGGGGGATACAATGAGCAGTTCTTC. It encodes CASSPRTSGGYNEQFF. The entire variable domain, with the rest obtained from reference TRBV18 and TRBJ2-1, is as follows: NAGVMQNPRHLVRRRGQEARLRCSPMKGHSHVYWYRQLPEEGLKFMVYLQKENIIDESGMPKERFSAEFPKEGPSILRIQQVVRGDSAAYFCASSPRTSGGYNEQFFGPGTRLTVL.

CDR3 sequence: CAIGPGGSLQPQHF. The CDR3 bases are TGTGCCATCGGGCCCGGGGGAAGTCTGCAGCCCCAGCATTTT. This chain links TRBV10-3 with TRBJ1-5; D is perhaps TRBD1 (5 bases). The V gene lost 8 bases and the J gene lost 7 bases, with 18 bases spanning the gap. This CDR3 has 14 amino acids. From germline, CDR1 is ENHRY and CDR2 SYGVKD.

With regard to this clone: Within the sample, other DNA sequences also encode this same CDR3. The chain is built from TRBV7-9 and TRBJ1-1; 8 bases match TRBD1. The germline CDR1 and CDR2 sequences are SEHNR and FQNEAQ (reference sequence). V lost 5 bases, J lost 1 base, and 6 bases stayed unmatched. The CDR3 is 15 residues long. The DNA for the CDR3 is TGTGCCAGCAGCCCGCGACAGGGGAAGAACACTGAAGCTTTCTTT. Translated, it gives CASSPRQGKNTEAFF. The full variable domain, in which reference TRBV7-9 and TRBJ1-1 provide the parts outside the CDR3, is DTGVSQNPRHKITKRGQNVTFRCDPISEHNRLYWYRQTLGQGPEFLTYFQNEAQLEKSRLLSDRFSAERPKGSFSTLEIQRTEQGDSAMYLCASSPRQGKNTEAFFGQGTRLTVV.

J is TRBJ2-7 and V is TRBV6-1; D unclear. The CDR3 extends over 13 amino acids. Trimming pared 4 bases from V and 2 bases from J, leaving 9 bases between. Per germline, CDR1 MNHNS and CDR2 SASEGT. The DNA of the CDR3 is TGTGCCAGCAGTGGAGACCCCACCTACGAGCAGTACTTC. This encodes CASSGDPTYEQYF.

As to this clone: Distinct nucleotide sequences in the sample also encode this CDR3. The J gene is TRBJ2-7, the V gene TRBV18; 14 bases match TRBD2. The CDR3 spans 15 residues. J was trimmed by 4 bases and V by 3 bases; bases with no gene match: 2. The germline V gene encodes CDR1 KGHSH and CDR2 LQKENI. CDR3 DNA: TGTGCCAGCTCACCGACTAGCGGGGGGGCGTACGAGCAGTACTTC. Protein product: CASSPTSGGAYEQYF. Filled out from reference TRBV18 and TRBJ2-7, the complete variable domain reads NAGVMQNPRHLVRRRGQEARLRCSPMKGHSHVYWYRQLPEEGLKFMVYLQKENIIDESGMPKERFSAEFPKEGPSILRIQQVVRGDSAAYFCASSPTSGGAYEQYFGPGTRLTVT.

This clone is a singleton in its sample. This sequence joins TRBV9 and TRBJ1-1, with 11 bases fitting TRBD1. Trimming removed 4 bases from V and 1 base from J; junction bases left unmatched: 3. The length of the CDR3 is 15 residues. Germline V gene lookup returns CDR1 SGDLS and CDR2 YYNGEE. CDR3 protein: CASSPGTGGNTEAFF. CDR3 DNA: TGTGCCAGCAGCCCGGGGACAGGGGGGAACACTGAAGCTTTCTTT. Combining the CDR3 with reference TRBV9 and TRBJ1-1 gives the whole variable domain DSGVTQTPKHLITATGQRVTLRCSPRSGDLSVYWYQQSLDQGLQFLIQYYNGEERAKGNILERFSAQQFPDLHSELNLSSLELGDSALYFCASSPGTGGNTEAFFGQGTRLTVV.

This clone was seen more than once but under ten times. Other DNA sequences in the same sample also yield this CDR3. The chain employs TRBV7-2 and TRBJ1-1, with a tentative D call TRBD1 (5 bases). V lost 1 base and J lost 0, with 6 bases in between. The germline V gene encodes CDR1 SGHTA and CDR2 FQGNSA. The CDR3 spans 14 residues. This CDR3 reads CASSLGQLNTEAFF. CDR3 nucleotide sequence: TGTGCCAGCAGCTTAGGACAGTTGAACACTGAAGCTTTCTTT.

The V gene is TRBV30, the J gene TRBJ1-1; TRBD1 matches at 7 bases. Germline V gene lookup returns CDR1 GTSNPN and CDR2 SVGIG (reference sequence). The trim removed 4 bases at V and 4 bases at J, leaving 9 bases unmatched. The CDR3 length is 14 residues. In DNA form, the CDR3 reads TGTGCCTGGACGAAAGGGGGCGAGGGCACTGAAGCTTTCTTT. Translating it yields CAWTKGGEGTEAFF.

V is TRBV2 and J is TRBJ1-2, with D possibly matching TRBD1 (5 bases). V was trimmed by 2 bases and J by 4 bases, leaving 14 bases between them. CDR1 and CDR2 (germline): SNHLY, FYNNEI. This CDR3 has 15 amino acids. CDR3 in DNA: TGTGCCAGCAGTGAACGGATCAGGGAGGGCTATGGCTACACCTTC. As protein: CASSERIREGYGYTF.

V usage is TRBV7-6 and J usage is TRBJ2-1; no clear D. V lost 1 base and J 9 bases, leaving 4 bases between the germline ends. CDR3 length: 11 amino acids. Germline lookup yields CDR1 SGHVS and CDR2 FNYEAQ. CDR3 sequence reads: CASSLGGEQFF. The CDR3 coding sequence is TGTGCCAGCAGCTTAGGCGGTGAGCAGTTCTTC.

The rearrangement links TRBV6-6 to TRBJ2-6; no definite D call. V shed 6 bases and J shed 2 bases, with 11 bases lying between them. The CDR3 covers 15 residues. Germline V gene sequence: CDR1 MNHNY, CDR2 SVGAGI (reference sequence). CDR3 sequence: CASSKLGTGANVLTF. The DNA for the CDR3 is TGTGCCAGCAGCAAATTGGGGACTGGGGCCAACGTCCTGACTTTC.

In the case of this clone: The sample has other DNA sequences that encode this CDR3 too. The chain couples TRBV5-1 to TRBJ2-5; no clear D. V lost 4 bases and J 4 bases, leaving 5 bases between the germline ends. Germline assignment: CDR1 SGHRS and CDR2 YFSETQ. This CDR3 is 11 amino acids long. CDR3 sequence reads: CASSITETQYF. Written as DNA, the CDR3 is TGCGCCAGCAGCATAACAGAGACCCAGTACTTC.

The rearrangement uses TRBV5-1 and TRBJ2-1, with a possible D match to TRBD2 (6 bases). The CDR3 runs 19 residues. Germline CDR1 and CDR2: SGHRS and YFSETQ. Between the trimmed V and J ends, which lost 2 bases and 0 bases, there was a span of 21 bases. CDR3 in DNA: TGCGCCAGCAGCTTCCTGAGGGGACGGGCGGGATTCTCCTACAATGAGCAGTTCTTC. Translation: CASSFLRGRAGFSYNEQFF.

The rearrangement uses TRBV6-4 and TRBJ2-1; 9 nucleotides line up with TRBD2. CDR1 is MRHNA, CDR2 SNTAGT, per germline. This CDR3 comprises 15 residues. Trimming at V came to 4 bases and at J to 4 bases, leaving 5 bases not matched to a gene. The CDR3: CASSGEAGGYNEQFF. The CDR3, as DNA: TGTGCCAGCAGTGGAGAAGCGGGGGGTTACAATGAGCAGTTCTTC.

J is TRBJ2-2 and V is TRBV6-5, with D possibly being TRBD2 (6 bases). Trimming pared 6 bases from V and 6 bases from J, leaving 8 bases between. CDR1 is MNHEY, CDR2 SVGAGI, per germline. There are 12 residues in the CDR3. The CDR3 protein is CASSGSSGELFF. The CDR3 region has the DNA TGTGCCAGCAGCGGGAGCTCCGGGGAGCTGTTTTTT.

The genes are TRBV9 and TRBJ2-2; 10 bases map to TRBD2. V dropped 0 bases and J dropped 5; count of bases not matched to a gene: 4. CDR3 length equals 16 residues. Germline values: CDR1 SGDLS, CDR2 YYNGEE. The CDR3 region is CASSVGGSGRTGELFF. CDR3 bases: TGTGCCAGCAGCGTAGGAGGTAGCGGGAGGACCGGGGAGCTGTTTTTT.

The chain recombines TRBV2 with TRBJ2-4; no definite D call. This CDR3 is built from 14 residues. Trimming removed 1 base from V and 8 bases from J, with 12 bases in between. Per the germline V gene, CDR1 is SNHLY and CDR2 is FYNNEI. CDR3: CASSEGPPKHIQYF. CDR3 sequence (DNA): TGTGCCAGCAGTGAAGGTCCACCCAAGCACATTCAGTACTTC. The complete variable domain, with remaining parts taken from reference TRBV2 and TRBJ2-4, reads EPEVTQTPSHQVTQMGQEVILRCVPISNHLYFYWYRQILGQKVEFLVSFYNNEISEKSEIFDDQFSVERPDGSNFTLKIRSTKLEDSAMYFCASSEGPPKHIQYFGAGTRLSVL.

The chain couples TRBV10-1 to TRBJ2-5; D unclear. Germline V lookup: CDR1 WNHNN, CDR2 SYGVQD (reference sequence). The germline V and J ends were trimmed by 3 bases and 4 bases, with 9 bases remaining between them. This CDR3 is built from 13 residues. The CDR3 coding sequence is TGCGCCAGCAGTGATGCCGGCGGAGAGACCCAGTACTTC. As protein: CASSDAGGETQYF.